The 11 T cell receptor beta chains below all came from one sample that was sequenced in a study of T cell responses to AZD1222 COVID-19 vaccine. Clones were read by immunoSEQ multiplex PCR, and TCRdb kept only the in-frame ones, dropping some. Of approximately 70,000 clones in the sample, roughly four fifths are singletons; the top ten hold under 7%. The input for sequencing was peripheral blood, taken on day 0 of AZD1222 vaccination. The receptors were gathered from an adult in good health.

This chain joins TRBV7-2 and TRBJ2-1, with D maybe TRBD2 (7 bases). V shed 3 bases and J shed 8 bases, with 17 bases lying between them. The CDR3 has 15 residues. CDR1 is SGHTA, CDR2 FQGNSA, per germline. The CDR3 loop is CASSFSRGARDEQFF. Here the CDR3 DNA reads TGTGCCAGCAGCTTTTCCCGGGGGGCGAGAGATGAGCAGTTCTTC.

The chain recombines TRBV6-6 with TRBJ1-5; no reliable D call. This CDR3 has 15 residues. V lost 5 bases and J lost 2, with 13 bases in between. CDR1 MNHNY and CDR2 SVGAGI come from the germline V gene (reference sequence). CDR3 residues: CASSPRAARNQPQHF. The DNA for the CDR3 is TGTGCCAGCAGTCCGCGGGCAGCGCGCAATCAGCCCCAGCATTTT.

V is TRBV4-1 and J is TRBJ2-3, with 7 bases matching TRBD2. Trimming took 1 base from V and 0 from J; bases not matched to a gene: 4. The CDR3 totals 16 residues. Germline V CDR1 and CDR2: MGHRA, YSYEKL. CDR3 coding DNA: TGCGCCAGCAGCCAAGCGGCGGGGGTGAGCACAGATACGCAGTATTTT. Encoded protein: CASSQAAGVSTDTQYF.

The chain recombines TRBV19 with TRBJ2-5; tentatively, D is TRBD2 (5 bases). The germline gives CDR1 LNHDA, CDR2 SQIVND (reference sequence). The CDR3 runs to 14 residues. V was trimmed by 2 bases and J by 3 bases, leaving 10 bases between them. The CDR3 loop is CASSIRSGKETQYF. CDR3 bases: TGTGCCAGTAGTATACGGTCCGGGAAAGAGACCCAGTACTTC.

CDR3 in DNA: TGTGCCAGCAGCTTAACGTTGGCTAGCGGGGTCAATGAGCAGTTCTTC. The encoded protein is CASSLTLASGVNEQFF. The chain links TRBV7-3 to TRBJ2-1; 9 bases agree with TRBD2. Germline assignment: CDR1 SGHTA and CDR2 FQGTGA. V was pared by 0 bases and J by 6 bases, with 6 bases of the junction left unmatched. The CDR3 runs to 16 residues.

The chain is built from TRBV5-1 and TRBJ1-2; 8 positions agree with TRBD1. CDR3 size: 15 residues. Germline CDR1 SGHRS, CDR2 YFSETQ. The trim removed 3 bases at V and 7 bases at J, leaving 11 bases unmatched. CDR3 nucleotides: TGCGCCAGCAGCTGGGGACAGGATCGCACGGGTGGCTACACCTTC. It translates to CASSWGQDRTGGYTF.

This chain joins TRBV11-3 and TRBJ2-3, with a weak D call TRBD2 (6 bases). This CDR3 is built from 15 residues. CDR1 SGHNT and CDR2 YENEEA come from the germline V gene. V was trimmed by 8 bases and J by 3 bases, leaving 18 bases between them. The CDR3 spells CASSVGGVGTDTQYF. In DNA form, the CDR3 reads TGTGCCAGCTCCGTCGGAGGGGTAGGGACAGATACGCAGTATTTT.

The chain is built from TRBV5-6 and TRBJ1-1; 7 bases align to TRBD1. This CDR3 is built from 16 residues. CDR1 SGHDT and CDR2 YYEEEE come from the germline V gene. V lost 6 bases, J lost 0 bases, and 11 bases stayed unmatched. In DNA form, the CDR3 reads TGTGCCAGCAACAACCCCGGGACAGCCATGAACACTGAAGCTTTCTTT. Protein product: CASNNPGTAMNTEAFF. The whole variable domain, remainder taken from reference TRBV5-6 and TRBJ1-1, is DAGVTQSPTHLIKTRGQQVTLRCSPKSGHDTVSWYQQALGQGPQFIFQYYEEEERQRGNFPDRFSGHQFPNYSSELNVNALLLGDSALYLCASNNPGTAMNTEAFFGQGTRLTVV.

This chain uses TRBV14 with TRBJ1-2, with D maybe TRBD1 (5 bases). The length of the CDR3 is 14 residues. V was pared by 0 bases and J by 4 bases, with 9 bases between. CDR1 SGHDN and CDR2 FVKESK come from the germline V gene. The DNA for the CDR3 is TGTGCCAGCAGCCAAGACAGGACAATCTATGGCTACACCTTC. Protein sequence: CASSQDRTIYGYTF.

J is TRBJ2-7 and V is TRBV9; D is unresolved. The CDR3 has 12 residues. V lost 5 bases, J lost 3 bases, and 9 bases lay in between. Germline CDR1 is SGDLS and CDR2 is YYNGEE. CDR3 amino acids: CASSPNFYEQYF. The DNA of the CDR3 is TGTGCCAGCAGTCCTAATTTCTACGAGCAGTACTTC. Full variable domain (outside the CDR3, taken from reference TRBV9 and TRBJ2-7): DSGVTQTPKHLITATGQRVTLRCSPRSGDLSVYWYQQSLDQGLQFLIQYYNGEERAKGNILERFSAQQFPDLHSELNLSSLELGDSALYFCASSPNFYEQYFGPGTRLTVT.

The chain has TRBV5-1 and TRBJ1-4, with no clear D. Germline V lookup: CDR1 SGHRS, CDR2 YFSETQ. This CDR3 comprises 15 residues. The V and J ends lost 0 bases and 0 bases respectively, with 6 bases between them. DNA for the CDR3: TGCGCCAGCAGCTTGGAGGGTGCAACTAATGAAAAACTGTTTTTT. Translated, it gives CASSLEGATNEKLFF.